The 10 T cell receptor beta chains given below trace back to one sample, sequenced in a study of shared clonotypes between healthy human individuals. Some clones are missing from TCRdb's copy, which holds only in-frame ones; the method was immunoSEQ multiplex PCR. The profile covers a few million clones, with about 92% appearing a single time and about 0.41% taken by the ten largest. The sample was naive CD4+ T cells from PBMCs. Stated subset: CD45RA+ positively selected. The source is a man between 18 and 29 years old in good health. Some clones in this sample may be carry-over from other donors' samples.

Notes on this clone: Other DNA sequences in this sample translate to the same CDR3. The chain employs TRBV19 and TRBJ2-7; 9 nucleotides line up with TRBD1. The junction had 3 bases not matched to a gene; V was cut back by 1 base and J by 2 bases. The length of the CDR3 is 15 residues. The germline gives CDR1 LNHDA, CDR2 SQIVND (reference sequence). The CDR3 loop is CASSIATGGAYEQYF. The CDR3, as DNA: TGTGCCAGTAGTATAGCGACAGGGGGAGCCTACGAGCAGTACTTC.

J is TRBJ2-2 and V is TRBV28; D is unclear. Germline CDR1 is MDHEN and CDR2 is SYDVKM. This CDR3 region has 15 residues. With 1 base removed from V and 2 bases from J, the gap between germline ends came to 8 bases. DNA for the CDR3: TGTGCCAGCAGTTTATCAACCCTTAACACCGGGGAGCTGTTTTTT. Translation gives CASSLSTLNTGELFF.

The chain joins TRBV14 to TRBJ1-2; weak D call: TRBD1 (6 bases). This CDR3 has 15 residues. The germline V and J ends were trimmed by 1 base and 0 bases, with 9 bases remaining between them. Germline V gene data show CDR1 as SGHDN and CDR2 as FVKESK. The CDR3 nucleotides read TGTGCCAGCAGCCAAGTCAGGGGAGCTAACTATGGCTACACCTTC. This gives the protein CASSQVRGANYGYTF.

The rearrangement links TRBV7-9 to TRBJ1-4; the D gene is possibly TRBD1 (6 bases). Germline V gene lookup returns CDR1 SEHNR and CDR2 FQNEAQ (reference sequence). V was shortened by 5 bases and J by 8 bases, with 15 bases between the two germline ends. The CDR3 runs to 14 residues. As DNA, the CDR3 is TGTGCCAGCAGCCGACAGGATCGAGGGGAAAAACTGTTTTTT. Its translation: CASSRQDRGEKLFF.

The chain carries TRBV19 and TRBJ2-3; either TRBD1 or TRBD2 may supply D (5 bases each). V was shortened by 1 base and J by 2 bases, with 10 bases between the two germline ends. The CDR3 has 15 residues. CDR1 and CDR2 from the germline V gene are LNHDA and SQIVND (reference sequence). In DNA, the CDR3 is TGTGCCAGTAGTATAGTTACGGGACCCACAGATACGCAGTATTTT. Protein: CASSIVTGPTDTQYF.

This clone has just one count. The chain couples TRBV6-5 to TRBJ1-4; perhaps TRBD1 as D (5 bases). Trimming cost V 6 bases and J 7 bases, with 9 bases left between them. The CDR3 has 12 amino acids. Germline CDR1 MNHEY, CDR2 SVGAGI. The CDR3 spells CASRGRGEKLFF. The CDR3 DNA reads as TGTGCCAGCAGGGGACGGGGTGAAAAACTGTTTTTT.

The chain uses TRBV9 and TRBJ2-1; 9 nucleotides line up with TRBD2. V was clipped by 0 bases and J by 4 bases; unmatched bases: 8. CDR1 and CDR2 (germline): SGDLS, YYNGEE. The CDR3 runs 17 residues. CDR3 DNA sequence: TGTGCCAGCAGCGTAGTCCCGACTAGCGGTCCATACAATGAGCAGTTCTTC. Translation gives CASSVVPTSGPYNEQFF.

The chain joins TRBV5-4 to TRBJ1-4; D is perhaps TRBD1 (6 bases). From germline, CDR1 is SGHNT and CDR2 YYREEE (reference sequence). This CDR3 is 14 amino acids long. V lost 2 bases, J lost 7 bases, and 12 bases lay in between. CDR3 sequence (DNA): TGTGCCAGCAGCTTTGGAGGGGGGGTTGAAAAACTGTTTTTT. Amino acids: CASSFGGGVEKLFF.

The gene calls are TRBV27 and TRBJ2-5; D possibly corresponds to TRBD1 (5 bases). The germline V gene encodes CDR1 MNHEY and CDR2 SMNVEV (reference sequence). V lost 8 bases and J lost 5, with 12 bases in between. This CDR3 region has 12 residues. CDR3 sequence reads: CASGYRQETQYF. DNA for the CDR3: TGTGCCAGCGGTTACAGGCAGGAGACCCAGTACTTC.

This chain connects TRBV18 to TRBJ2-5, with D tentatively TRBD1 (6 bases). The germline V gene encodes CDR1 KGHSH and CDR2 LQKENI. The germline V and J ends were trimmed by 4 bases and 0 bases, with 12 bases remaining between them. This CDR3 has 15 amino acids. The CDR3 loop reads CASSRETGYQETQYF. CDR3 sequence (DNA): TGTGCCAGCTCACGAGAAACAGGGTACCAAGAGACCCAGTACTTC.